The present T cell receptor (beta chain) was sequenced within a study of OX40 agonist ivuxolimab in advanced cancers. The data were produced by immunoSEQ multiplex PCR, yet TCRdb's version contains in-frame clones alone and is incomplete. Counted here are about 94,000 clones, about nine tenths occurring once; the ten biggest clones make up approximately 0.29%. V dropped 2 bases and J dropped 6; count of bases not matched to a gene: 12. This CDR3 is 17 amino acids long. Germline CDR1 reads SGHNT; CDR2 reads YYREEE (reference sequence). The chain couples TRBV5-4 to TRBJ2-3; 10 bases are shared with TRBD1. The material sequenced was CD4+ or CD8+ T cells sorted from blood, taken in a trial of the OX40 agonist ivuxolimab. The source of this sequence is an adult with an advanced solid tumor such as melanoma, head and neck, liver or kidney cancer. The CDR3 reads CASSLGAGTGAGDTQYF. Written as DNA, the CDR3 is TGTGCCAGCAGCTTAGGAGCAGGGACAGGGGCTGGTGATACGCAGTATTTT. Using reference TRBV5-4 and TRBJ2-3 for the parts outside the CDR3, the full variable domain is ETGVTQSPTHLIKTRGQQVTLRCSSQSGHNTVSWYQQALGQGPQFIFQYYREEENGRGNFPPRFSGLQFPNYSSELNVNALELDDSALYLCASSLGAGTGAGDTQYFGPGTRLTVL.